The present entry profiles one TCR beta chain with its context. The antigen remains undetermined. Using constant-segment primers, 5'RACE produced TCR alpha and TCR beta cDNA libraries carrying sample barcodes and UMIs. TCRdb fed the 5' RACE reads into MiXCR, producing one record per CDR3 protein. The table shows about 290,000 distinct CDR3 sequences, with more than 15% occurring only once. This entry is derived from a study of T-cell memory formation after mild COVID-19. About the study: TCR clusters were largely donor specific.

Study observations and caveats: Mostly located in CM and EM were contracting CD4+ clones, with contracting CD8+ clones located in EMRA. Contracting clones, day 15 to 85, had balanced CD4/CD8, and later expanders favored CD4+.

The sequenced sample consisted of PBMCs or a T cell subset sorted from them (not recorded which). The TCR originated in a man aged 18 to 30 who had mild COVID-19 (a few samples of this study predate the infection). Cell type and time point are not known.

Here the CDR3 DNA reads TGTGCCAGCAGCTTAGGGAGAGCAGGACGGAACACAGATACGCAGTATTTT. Encoded protein: CASSLGRAGRNTDTQYF. This chain joins TRBV11-2 and TRBJ2-3, with D unclear. This CDR3 spans 17 amino acids. Germline V gene sequence: CDR1 SGHAT, CDR2 FQNNGV. V was clipped by 1 base and J by 2 bases, with 16 bases between them.